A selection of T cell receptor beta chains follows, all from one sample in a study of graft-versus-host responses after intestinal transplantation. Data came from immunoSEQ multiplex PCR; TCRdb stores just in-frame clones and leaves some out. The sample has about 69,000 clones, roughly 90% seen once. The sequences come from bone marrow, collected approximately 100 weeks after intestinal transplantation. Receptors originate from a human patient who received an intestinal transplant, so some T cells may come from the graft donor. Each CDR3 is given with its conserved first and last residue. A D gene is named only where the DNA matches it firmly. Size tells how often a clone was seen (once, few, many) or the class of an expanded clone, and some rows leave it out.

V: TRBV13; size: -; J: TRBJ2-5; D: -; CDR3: CASSRQETQYF; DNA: TGTGCCAGCAGCCGCCAAGAGACCCAGTACTTC
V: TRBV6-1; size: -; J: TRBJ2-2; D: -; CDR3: CAIWWTGELFF; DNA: TGTGCCATCTGGTGGACCGGGGAGCTGTTTTTT
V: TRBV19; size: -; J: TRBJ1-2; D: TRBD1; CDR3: CASNPQGGAYGYTF; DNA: TGTGCCAGTAACCCTCAGGGGGGCGCTTATGGCTACACCTTC
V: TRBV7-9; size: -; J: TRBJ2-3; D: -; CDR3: CASSLMTRKDTQYF; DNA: TGTGCCAGCAGCTTAATGACCCGTAAAGATACGCAGTATTTT
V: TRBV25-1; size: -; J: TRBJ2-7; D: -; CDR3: CASSVQEGAPYEQYF; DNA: TGTGCCAGCAGTGTACAGGAGGGGGCCCCCTACGAGCAGTACTTC
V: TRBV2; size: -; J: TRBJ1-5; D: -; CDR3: CASRIGLNQPQHF; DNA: TGTGCCAGCCGGATAGGTCTCAATCAGCCCCAGCATTTT
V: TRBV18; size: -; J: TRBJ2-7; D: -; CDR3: CASSPTWLSSYEQYF; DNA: TGTGCCAGCTCACCAACGTGGCTGAGCTCCTACGAGCAGTACTTC
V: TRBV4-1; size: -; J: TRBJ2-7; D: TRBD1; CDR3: CASSPTTGEIYEQYF; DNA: TGCGCCAGCAGCCCGACGACAGGGGAAATCTACGAGCAGTACTTC
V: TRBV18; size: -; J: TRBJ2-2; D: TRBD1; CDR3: CASSPRQGDTGELFF; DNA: TGTGCCAGCTCACCCCGACAGGGGGACACCGGGGAGCTGTTTTTT
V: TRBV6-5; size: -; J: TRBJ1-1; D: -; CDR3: CASSLGEEWTEAFF; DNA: TGTGCCAGCAGTTTGGGGGAGGAATGGACTGAAGCTTTCTTT
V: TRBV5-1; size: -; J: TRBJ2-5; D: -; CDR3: CASSRDGDQETQYF; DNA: TGCGCCAGCTCCAGGGACGGGGACCAAGAGACCCAGTACTTC
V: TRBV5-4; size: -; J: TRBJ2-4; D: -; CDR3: CASSLELGGNIQYF; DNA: TGTGCCAGCAGCTTGGAACTGGGGGGAAACATTCAGTACTTC
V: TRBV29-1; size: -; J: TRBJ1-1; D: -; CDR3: CSAQGLVSTSEAFF; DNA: TGCAGCGCGCAGGGTTTGGTTTCGACCTCTGAAGCTTTCTTT
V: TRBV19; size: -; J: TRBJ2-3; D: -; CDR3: CASRNTDTQYF; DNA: TGTGCCAGTAGGAACACAGATACGCAGTATTTT
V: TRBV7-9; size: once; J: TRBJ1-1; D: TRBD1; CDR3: CASSFLGQGGGMNTEAFF; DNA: TGTGCCAGCAGCTTCCTTGGACAGGGAGGGGGGATGAACACTGAAGCTTTCTTT
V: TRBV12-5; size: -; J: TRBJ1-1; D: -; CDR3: CASAGQSNTEAFF; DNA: TGTGCTAGTGCTGGACAGTCGAACACTGAAGCTTTCTTT
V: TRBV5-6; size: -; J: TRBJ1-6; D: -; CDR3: CASSLGSGAGNSPLHF; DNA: TGTGCCAGCAGCTTGGGTTCGGGGGCCGGTAATTCACCCCTCCACTTT
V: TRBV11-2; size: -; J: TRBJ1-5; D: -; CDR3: CASSLFQGPNQPQHF; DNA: TGTGCCAGCAGCTTATTCCAGGGGCCAAATCAGCCCCAGCATTTT
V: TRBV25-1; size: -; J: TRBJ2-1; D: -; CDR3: CASSELRDGPGEQFF; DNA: TGTGCCAGCAGTGAATTGCGAGACGGTCCCGGGGAGCAGTTCTTC
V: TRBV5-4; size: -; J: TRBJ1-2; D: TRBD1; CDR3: CASSMTGDGYTF; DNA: TGTGCCAGCAGCATGACAGGGGATGGCTACACCTTC
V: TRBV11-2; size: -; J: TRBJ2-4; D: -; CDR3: CASSPLTGVVNIQYF; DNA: TGTGCCAGCAGCCCACTCACGGGGGTGGTAAACATTCAGTACTTC
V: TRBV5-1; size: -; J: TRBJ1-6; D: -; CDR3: CASSLREGSNSPLHF; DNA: TGCGCCAGCAGCTTGAGAGAGGGATCTAATTCACCCCTCCACTTT
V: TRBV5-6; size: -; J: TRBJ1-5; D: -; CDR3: CASSLVGSQPQHF; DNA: TGTGCCAGCAGCTTGGTGGGTAGTCAGCCCCAGCATTTT
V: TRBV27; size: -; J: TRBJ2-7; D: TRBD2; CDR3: CASSPSGDSSYEQYF; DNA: TGTGCCAGCAGTCCAAGCGGGGATAGCTCCTACGAGCAGTACTTC
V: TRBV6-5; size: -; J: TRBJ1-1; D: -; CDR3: CASSYSFGAGAFF; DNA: TGTGCCAGCAGTTACTCTTTCGGGGCGGGAGCTTTCTTT
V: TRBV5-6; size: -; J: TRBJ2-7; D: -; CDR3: CASSLPPTVGKRSSYEQYF; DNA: TGTGCCAGCAGCCTACCCCCGACGGTGGGAAAAAGGAGCTCCTACGAGCAGTACTTC
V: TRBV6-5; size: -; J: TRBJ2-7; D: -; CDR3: CASRTPSEQYF; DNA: TGTGCCAGCCGGACCCCCTCAGAGCAGTACTTC
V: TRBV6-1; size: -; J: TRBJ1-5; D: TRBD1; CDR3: CASSEDRGEGQPQHF; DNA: TGTGCCAGCAGTGAAGACAGGGGTGAGGGTCAGCCCCAGCATTTT
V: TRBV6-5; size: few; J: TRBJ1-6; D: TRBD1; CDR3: CASSKTGRPDSPLHF; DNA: TGTGCCAGCAGCAAGACAGGGCGTCCTGATTCACCCCTCCACTTT
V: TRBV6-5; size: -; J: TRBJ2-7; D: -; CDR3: CASSYPGGEQYF; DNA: TGTGCCAGCAGTTACCCCGGGGGCGAGCAGTACTTC
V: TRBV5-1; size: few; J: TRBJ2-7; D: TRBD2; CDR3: CASGTSGSQQYF; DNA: TGCGCCAGCGGGACTAGCGGGAGTCAGCAGTACTTC
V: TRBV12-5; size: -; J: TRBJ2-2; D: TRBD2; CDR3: CASGLGGSGTGELFF; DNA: TGTGCTAGTGGTTTGGGCGGGAGTGGAACCGGGGAGCTGTTTTTT
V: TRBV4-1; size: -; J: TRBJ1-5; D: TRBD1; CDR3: CASSQTGTPPQHF; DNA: TGCGCCAGCAGCCAGACAGGGACGCCGCCCCAGCATTTT
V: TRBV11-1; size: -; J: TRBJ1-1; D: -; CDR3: CASSLVAGVDEAFF; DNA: TGTGCCAGCAGCTTAGTGGCGGGGGTAGATGAAGCTTTCTTT
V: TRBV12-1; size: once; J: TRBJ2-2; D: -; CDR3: CASSSPGGRAGELFF; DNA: TGTGCCAGCAGCTCCCCGGGGGGGCGCGCCGGGGAGCTGTTTTTT
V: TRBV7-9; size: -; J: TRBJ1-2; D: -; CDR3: CASSITDGEGYTF; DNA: TGTGCCAGCAGCATTACGGACGGGGAAGGCTACACCTTC